This T cell receptor beta chain appears in the sequencing data of a study of blood T cell repertoires in COVID-19. CDR3 length: 13 amino acids. The V segment lost 8 bases and the J segment 7 bases; nucleotides outside the gene matches: 6. Germline V gene sequence: CDR1 ENHRY, CDR2 SYGVKD. Original data processing: Nucleated cell counts were estimated from reference gene primer amplification. Some clones are missing from TCRdb's copy, which holds only in-frame ones; the method was immunoSEQ multiplex PCR. The DNA gave D and trimming, while V, J and clone size come from that table. Here the sample spans a few hundred thousand clones, 65% to 90% being singletons.

The chain uses TRBV10-3 and TRBJ1-2; TRBD1 matches at 11 bases. This clonotype was obtained from a woman between 35 and 50 years old with acute COVID-19. The material sequenced was PBMCs or T cells enriched from blood (not recorded which). CDR3 protein: CAILGQGASGYTF. The DNA for the CDR3 is TGTGCCATCCTAGGACAGGGGGCTTCTGGCTACACCTTC.